Presented here are 22 T cell receptor beta chains from one specimen sequenced in a study of post-analysis software for immune sequencing data. TCR beta cDNA libraries had unique molecular identifiers. TCRdb reanalysed the PCR reads using MiXCR and keeps one entry per CDR3 protein. This table has about 760,000 distinct CDR3 sequences, roughly 30% appearing once. Whole-study results and caveats: The five TRBV segments detected at higher frequency in patients than in controls included TRBV5-6, TRBV5-1 and TRBV20-1.

Their cognate antigens are unknown. Source material: blood. The receptor set was obtained from a girl aged 5 to 17 with multiple sclerosis.

This clonotype came up a few times. This chain joins TRBV7-2 and TRBJ2-7; the D is unclear. V dropped 2 bases and J dropped 0 bases, with 8 bases sitting between them. Per the germline V gene, CDR1 is SGHTA and CDR2 is FQGNSA. The CDR3 runs to 14 residues. The DNA of the CDR3 is TGTGCCAGCAGCTTAAATGACCCCTCCTACGAGCAGTACTTC. Residues: CASSLNDPSYEQYF.

This chain joins TRBV20-1 and TRBJ1-4; D not certain. CDR1 is DFQATT and CDR2 is SNEGSKA in the germline V gene (reference sequence). This CDR3 has 12 residues. CDR3 residues: CRAETTNEKLFF. The DNA of the CDR3 is TGCAGGGCAGAAACAACTAATGAAAAACTGTTTTTT.

This sequence joins TRBV14 and TRBJ1-1, with a possible D match to TRBD1 (5 bases). Germline V gene data show CDR1 as SGHDN and CDR2 as FVKESK. This CDR3 is 15 amino acids long. Trimming cost V 4 bases and J 4 bases, with 16 bases left between them. CDR3 DNA: TGTGCCAGCAGCCCAGGGCGGCTCTGGGGCACTGAAGCTTTCTTT. Its translation is CASSPGRLWGTEAFF.

This clonotype was seen only a few times. The V call is TRBV10-3, the J call TRBJ2-1, with 9 bases fitting TRBD1. The length of the CDR3 is 14 residues. The V gene end was trimmed by 3 bases and the J gene end by 9 bases; junction bases not matched to a gene: 6. CDR1 is ENHRY, CDR2 SYGVKD, per germline. The chain's CDR3 is CAISDGTGIGEQFF. DNA for the CDR3: TGTGCCATCAGTGACGGGACAGGGATCGGTGAGCAGTTCTTC.

V is TRBV4-2 and J is TRBJ2-1, with D perhaps TRBD2 (5 bases). This CDR3 spans 16 amino acids. The germline V gene has CDR1 LGHNA and CDR2 YNFKEQ. Trimming shortened V by 4 bases and J by 0 bases, and 13 bases separated the two germline ends. This CDR3 reads CASSPNIASSYNEQFF. The CDR3 coding sequence is TGTGCCAGCAGCCCGAACATAGCGAGCTCCTACAATGAGCAGTTCTTC.

At least ten counts were recorded for this clonotype. This rearrangement joins TRBV6-5 to TRBJ1-5; TRBD1 agrees at 7 bases. This CDR3 contains 14 residues. Per germline, CDR1 MNHEY and CDR2 SVGAGI. The V segment lost 4 bases and the J segment 5 bases; nucleotides outside the gene matches: 5. This CDR3 reads CASSSPGGHQPQHF. CDR3 coding DNA: TGTGCCAGCAGTTCCCCAGGGGGACATCAGCCCCAGCATTTT.

The chain couples TRBV20-1 to TRBJ1-5; D ambiguous. Germline CDR1 reads DFQATT; CDR2 reads SNEGSKA (reference sequence). Trimming shortened V by 3 bases and J by 3 bases, and 12 bases separated the two germline ends. This CDR3 is built from 14 residues. CDR3 residues: CSARGNSDNQPQHF. The CDR3 DNA follows: TGCAGTGCTAGGGGAAACAGTGACAATCAGCCCCAGCATTTT.

V and J are TRBV6-2 or TRBV6-3 and TRBJ2-7; D is perhaps TRBD1 or TRBD2 (5 bases each). The V gene's germline CDR1 is MNHEY and CDR2 SVGEGT. Trimming removed 2 bases at V and 5 bases at J, with 16 bases between. This CDR3 comprises 15 residues. CDR3 DNA: TGTGCCAGCAGTTACACCGGGACCGAGAGCGACGAGCAGTACTTC. Its protein product is CASSYTGTESDEQYF.

The genes are TRBV6-5 and TRBJ1-4, with 7 bases matching TRBD1. Germline trimming cut 6 bases from V and 4 bases from J; bases unmatched to any gene: 5. This CDR3 is 14 amino acids long. Germline-derived CDR1 and CDR2 are MNHEY and SVGAGI. The DNA of the CDR3 is TGTGCCAGCAGCATAGGACAGGTTAATGAAAAACTGTTTTTT. The encoded protein is CASSIGQVNEKLFF.

This clonotype was detected many times. The chain uses TRBV24-1 and TRBJ2-1, with D hard to call. Trimming removed 4 bases at V and 13 bases at J, with 16 bases between. Germline CDR1 reads KGHDR; CDR2 reads SFDVKD. The CDR3 consists of 13 residues. The CDR3: CATSDGLRMPQFF. The CDR3 DNA reads as TGTGCCACCAGTGACGGGCTCCGGATGCCACAGTTCTTC.

The V call is TRBV4-1, the J call TRBJ1-4, with TRBD1 as a possible D gene (5 bases). V shed 2 bases and J shed 12 bases, with 10 bases lying between them. CDR3 length: 12 amino acids. Germline CDR1 MGHRA, CDR2 YSYEKL. The CDR3 spells CASSQRGDELFF. CDR3 nucleotides: TGCGCCAGCAGCCAACGGGGGGATGAACTGTTTTTT.

The chain combines TRBV28 with TRBJ1-5; possible D gene TRBD1, 5 bases. The CDR3 consists of 16 residues. Trimming shortened V by 3 bases and J by 5 bases, and 17 bases separated the two germline ends. Germline-derived CDR1 and CDR2 are MDHEN and SYDVKM. The CDR3 bases are TGTGCCAGCAGTTTCCACGTGGGGGGGGTAGATCAGCCCCAGCATTTT. It specifies CASSFHVGGVDQPQHF. Variable domain in full (rest from reference TRBV28 and TRBJ1-5): DVKVTQSSRYLVKRTGEKVFLECVQDMDHENMFWYRQDPGLGLRLIYFSYDVKMKEKGDIPEGYSVSREKKERFSLILESASTNQTSMYLCASSFHVGGVDQPQHFGDGTRLSIL.

The rearrangement joins TRBV28 to TRBJ2-2; 11 nucleotides agree with TRBD1. In germline, CDR1 is MDHEN, CDR2 SYDVKM. CDR3 length equals 17 residues. Trimming took 3 bases from V and 0 from J; bases not matched to a gene: 3. In DNA form, the CDR3 reads TGTGCCAGCAGTTTCCCGGGACAGGGGGCGAACACCGGGGAGCTGTTTTTT. Its translation: CASSFPGQGANTGELFF.

In the case of this clonotype: One end of the junction is discordant with germline, which a read error may explain. The chain couples TRBV5-1 to TRBJ1-2; unclear D gene. The CDR3 has 14 amino acids. In germline, CDR1 is SGHRS, CDR2 YFSETQ. The CDR3 DNA follows: TGCGCCAGCAGCTTGGCCGCAGGCGTCTATGACTACACCTTC. It yields the protein CASSLAAGVYDYTF.

This clonotype has more than one count but fewer than ten. The germline gene is not matched at one end of the junction; a read error may be the cause. J is TRBJ2-3 and V is TRBV28; 8 bases match TRBD2. Germline-derived CDR1 and CDR2 are MDHEN and SYDVKM. The CDR3 extends over 19 amino acids. The CDR3 sequence is CVSSLQTTSGAGGTDTQYF. CDR3 in DNA: TGTGTCAGCAGTCTCCAGACCACTAGCGGAGCGGGAGGCACAGATACGCAGTATTTT.

The table lists this clonotype with many counts. The chain uses TRBV20-1 and TRBJ2-5; TRBD2 is a possible D gene (5 bases). Deletions cut 2 bases from V and 5 bases from J, with 9 bases between. This CDR3 is 12 amino acids long. Germline lookup yields CDR1 DFQATT and CDR2 SNEGSKA (reference sequence). The CDR3 region is CSARKGAETQYF. In DNA, the CDR3 is TGCAGTGCTAGAAAGGGAGCGGAGACCCAGTACTTC.

Regarding this clonotype: At one end, the junction sequence differs from germline, possibly due to a read error. The genes are TRBV10-3 and TRBJ2-1, with a possible D match to TRBD2 (5 bases). CDR1 ENHRY and CDR2 SYGVKD come from the germline V gene. The CDR3 has 14 residues. This CDR3 reads CAIRESSGYNEQFF. DNA for the CDR3: TGTGCCATCAGGGAGTCGAGCGGCTACAATGAGCAGTTCTTC.

The chain carries TRBV15 and TRBJ2-1; 9 nucleotides line up with TRBD2. Germline values: CDR1 LNHNV, CDR2 YYDKDF (reference sequence). The J segment lost 8 bases and the V segment lost 0 bases, leaving 14 bases of the junction unmatched. The CDR3 totals 18 residues. In DNA form, the CDR3 reads TGTGCCACCAGCAGAGATCGAGTCCTAGCGGGAACCTCAGATGAGCAGTTCTTC. This gives the protein CATSRDRVLAGTSDEQFF.

This clonotype was seen a handful of times. The CDR3 protein is CSADRGVSQPQHF. CDR3 DNA: TGCAGTGCTGACAGGGGAGTGAGTCAGCCCCAGCATTTT. The chain couples TRBV20-1 to TRBJ1-5, with TRBD1 identical over 8 bases. Germline CDR1 and CDR2: DFQATT and SNEGSKA (reference sequence). Trimming at V came to 5 bases and at J to 6 bases, leaving 6 bases not matched to a gene. There are 13 residues in the CDR3.

The sample holds a few counts of this clonotype. The V call is TRBV5-1, the J call TRBJ2-3, with 10 bases fitting TRBD1. After removal of 4 bases from V and 4 bases from J, the junction contained 12 bases not matched to a gene. This CDR3 contains 17 residues. Looked up from germline, CDR1 is SGHRS and CDR2 is YFSETQ. CDR3 nucleotide sequence: TGCGCCAGCAGCGCAAGCCCGGGACAGGGGATTGCAGATACGCAGTATTTT. Translated: CASSASPGQGIADTQYF.

Here the CDR3 reads CAGGQGWNTEAFF. As DNA, the CDR3 is TGTGCCGGGGGACAGGGGTGGAACACTGAAGCTTTCTTT. This sequence joins TRBV6-1 and TRBJ1-1; 10 bases map to TRBD1. The V segment lost 11 bases and the J segment 1 base; nucleotides outside the gene matches: 4. Germline V lookup: CDR1 MNHNS, CDR2 SASEGT. This CDR3 is 13 amino acids long.

This clonotype was observed a handful of times. The rearrangement uses TRBV5-1 and TRBJ2-3; D is possibly TRBD1 (5 bases). Between the trimmed V and J ends, which lost 1 base and 4 bases, there was a span of 7 bases. The CDR3 runs 13 residues. Germline CDR1 reads SGHRS; CDR2 reads YFSETQ. The CDR3 reads CASSLQGPDTQYF. CDR3 in DNA: TGCGCCAGCAGCTTGCAGGGCCCAGATACGCAGTATTTT.